The sequence of this T cell receptor beta chain was determined in a study of cytomegalovirus exposure and HLA in healthy donors. The PCR ran on 60 Vbeta and 13 Jbeta primers. The repertoire was sequenced with immunoSEQ multiplex PCR; TCRdb's copy has only in-frame clones and lacks some. The sample records fewer than 200,000 clones, around 81% being singletons. The TCR was taken from a woman between 50 and 59 years old in good health and CMV-seronegative. Specimen: PBMCs.

CDR3 DNA: TGCAGCGTAGCCCGGGGACAGAAGATTAACTATGGCTACACCTTC. Its translation: CSVARGQKINYGYTF. This rearrangement joins TRBV29-1 to TRBJ1-2; 7 bases line up with TRBD1. Germline CDR1 SQVTM, CDR2 ANQGSEA. The V gene end was trimmed by 6 bases and the J gene end by 1 base; junction bases not matched to a gene: 11. This CDR3 has 15 amino acids. The entire variable domain, with the rest obtained from reference TRBV29-1 and TRBJ1-2, is as follows: SAVISQKPSRDICQRGTSLTIQCQVDSQVTMMFWYRQQPGQSLTLIATANQGSEATYESGFVIDKFPISRPNLTFSTLTVSNMSPEDSSIYLCSVARGQKINYGYTFGSGTRLTVV.